This T cell receptor (beta chain) originates from a study of cytomegalovirus exposure and HLA in healthy donors. General study results and limits: Later analysis showed most CMV-associated TCR beta chains appearing HLA-restricted. In an earlier analysis, in around 590 donors, most V segments appeared productive either ~87% or ~30% of the time. Through in vitro validation, three CMV-associated chains were shown to be specific for CMV antigens.

Donors had nominal health at sampling but likely had unrecorded immune exposures. The germline V gene encodes CDR1 LNHDA and CDR2 SQIVND (reference sequence). V was shortened by 5 bases and J by 3 bases, with 20 bases between the two germline ends. The CDR3 contains 16 residues. The PCR made use of 60 Vbeta and 13 Jbeta primers. The repertoire was sequenced with immunoSEQ multiplex PCR; TCRdb's copy has only in-frame clones and lacks some. The sample yields about 74,000 clones, of which the top ten take up roughly 8%. For this clone: Its antigen remains unknown.

The sample comprised PBMCs. The sequence was collected from a female donor in good health and CMV-seropositive. The chain carries TRBV19 and TRBJ2-7; maybe TRBD1 (6 bases). CDR3 coding DNA: TGTGCCAGTAGTGAGGCTCTCAAGGGGGTGAGCTACGAGCAGTACTTC. Encoded protein: CASSEALKGVSYEQYF.